The clone carrying this T cell receptor beta chain was picked up many times. Its specificity is unknown. Researchers amplified the TCR beta CDR3 regions from RNA transcripts. First-round RT-PCR targeting the TCR CDR3 was performed with the HTBI primer set. TCRdb recomputed calls from the multiplex PCR reads with MiXCR, one row per CDR3 protein. The profile shows 380,000 or so distinct CDR3 sequences, about 14% of them singletons. The sample is drawn from a study of T cells in Graves' hyperthyroidism and ophthalmopathy. Study background: Staff took peripheral blood when the initial diagnosis was made, before any treatment began. Findings and caveats of the study: Clonotypes that were expanded in thyroid above 0.001 mostly appeared in blood too. Ophthalmopathy was model-predicted a median 6.5 months pre-onset.

V gave up 0 bases and J gave up 7 bases, with 10 bases separating them. Germline CDR1 MNHNS, CDR2 SASEGT. The CDR3 is made up of 14 amino acids. The gene calls are TRBV6-1 and TRBJ1-5; unclear D gene. This TCR was sampled from a man younger than 40 with Graves' hyperthyroidism that later progressed to Graves' ophthalmopathy. The sample taken for sequencing was blood. CDR3 coding DNA: TGTGCCAGCAGTGAAGCAGGGATGGTCCAGCCCCAGCATTTT. Residues: CASSEAGMVQPQHF.